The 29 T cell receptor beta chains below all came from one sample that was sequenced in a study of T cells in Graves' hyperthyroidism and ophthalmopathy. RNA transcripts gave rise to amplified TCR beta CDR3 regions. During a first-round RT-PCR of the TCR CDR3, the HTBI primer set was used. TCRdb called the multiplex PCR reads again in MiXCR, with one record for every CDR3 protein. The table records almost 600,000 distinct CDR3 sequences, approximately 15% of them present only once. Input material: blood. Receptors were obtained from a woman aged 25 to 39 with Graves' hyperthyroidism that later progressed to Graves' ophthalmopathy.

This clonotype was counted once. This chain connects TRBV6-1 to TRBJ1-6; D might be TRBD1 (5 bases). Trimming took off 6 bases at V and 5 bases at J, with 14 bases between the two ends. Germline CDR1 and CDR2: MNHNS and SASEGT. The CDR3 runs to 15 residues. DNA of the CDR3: TGTGCCAGCAGGGTGGGGGGTCGGGATAATTCACCCCTCCACTTT. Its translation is CASRVGGRDNSPLHF.

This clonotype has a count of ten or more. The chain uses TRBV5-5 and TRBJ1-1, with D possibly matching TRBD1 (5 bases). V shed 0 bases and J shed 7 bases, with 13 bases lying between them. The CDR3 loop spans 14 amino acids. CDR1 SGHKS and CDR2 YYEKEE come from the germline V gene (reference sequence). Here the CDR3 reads CASSLGNQGGEAFF. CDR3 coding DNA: TGTGCCAGCAGCTTGGGTAACCAGGGTGGTGAAGCTTTCTTT.

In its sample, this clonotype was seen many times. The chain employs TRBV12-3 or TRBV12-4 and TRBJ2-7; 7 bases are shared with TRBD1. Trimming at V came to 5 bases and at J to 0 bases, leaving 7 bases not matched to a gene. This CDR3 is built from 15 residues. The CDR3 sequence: CASSLDRVGSYEQYF. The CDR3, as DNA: TGTGCCAGCAGTCTCGACAGGGTAGGCTCCTACGAGCAGTACTTC.

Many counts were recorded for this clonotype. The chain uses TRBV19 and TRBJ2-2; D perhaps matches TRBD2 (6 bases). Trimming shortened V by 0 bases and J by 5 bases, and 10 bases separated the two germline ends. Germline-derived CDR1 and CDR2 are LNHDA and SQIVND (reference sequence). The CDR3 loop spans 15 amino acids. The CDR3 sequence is CASSIDGSGTGELFF. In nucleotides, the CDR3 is TGTGCCAGTAGTATAGACGGGAGCGGGACCGGGGAGCTGTTTTTT.

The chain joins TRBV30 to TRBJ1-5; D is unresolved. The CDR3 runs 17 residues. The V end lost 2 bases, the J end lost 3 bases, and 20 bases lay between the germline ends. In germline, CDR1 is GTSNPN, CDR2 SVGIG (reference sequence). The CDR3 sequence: CAWSFGLTPYNNQPQHF. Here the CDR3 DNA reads TGTGCCTGGAGTTTTGGGTTGACACCCTATAACAATCAGCCCCAGCATTTT. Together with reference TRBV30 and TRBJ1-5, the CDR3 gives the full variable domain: SQTIHQWPATLVQPVGSPLSLECTVEGTSNPNLYWYRQAAGRGLQLLFYSVGIGQISSEVPQNLSASRPQDRQFILSSKKLLLSDSGFYLCAWSFGLTPYNNQPQHFGDGTRLSIL.

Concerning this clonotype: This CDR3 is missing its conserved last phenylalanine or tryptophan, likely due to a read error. CDR3 sequence reads: CASSLGLAGARTDTQYY. In DNA form, the CDR3 reads TGTGCCAGCAGCTTAGGGCTAGCGGGAGCACGCACAGATACGCAGTATTAT. V and J are TRBV7-9 and TRBJ2-3, with TRBD2 matching 10 bases. CDR1 and CDR2 (germline): SEHNR, FQNEAQ (reference sequence). There are 17 residues in the CDR3. V gave up 1 base and J gave up 1 base; unmatched junction bases: 5.

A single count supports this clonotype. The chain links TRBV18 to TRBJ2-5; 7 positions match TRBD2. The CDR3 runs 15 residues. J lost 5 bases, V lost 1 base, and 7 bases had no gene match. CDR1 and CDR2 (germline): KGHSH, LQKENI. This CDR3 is CASSPRTRGTETQYF. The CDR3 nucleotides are TGTGCCAGCTCACCACGGACTAGAGGAACGGAGACCCAGTACTTC.

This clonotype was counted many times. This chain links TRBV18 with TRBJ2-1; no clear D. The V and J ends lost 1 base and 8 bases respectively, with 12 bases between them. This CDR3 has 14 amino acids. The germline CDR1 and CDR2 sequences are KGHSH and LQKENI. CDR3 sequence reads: CASSPRSGPDEQFF. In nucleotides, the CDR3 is TGTGCCAGCTCACCACGCTCAGGTCCTGATGAGCAGTTCTTC. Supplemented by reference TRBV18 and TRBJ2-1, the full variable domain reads NAGVMQNPRHLVRRRGQEARLRCSPMKGHSHVYWYRQLPEEGLKFMVYLQKENIIDESGMPKERFSAEFPKEGPSILRIQQVVRGDSAAYFCASSPRSGPDEQFFGPGTRLTVL.

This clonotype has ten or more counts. CDR3 sequence reads: CSVGVWEETQYF. CDR3 in DNA: TGCAGCGTTGGGGTTTGGGAAGAGACCCAGTACTTC. This rearrangement joins TRBV29-1 to TRBJ2-5, with no clear D. Germline values: CDR1 SQVTM, CDR2 ANQGSEA. V was trimmed by 4 bases and J by 3 bases, leaving 9 bases between them. The CDR3 contains 12 residues.

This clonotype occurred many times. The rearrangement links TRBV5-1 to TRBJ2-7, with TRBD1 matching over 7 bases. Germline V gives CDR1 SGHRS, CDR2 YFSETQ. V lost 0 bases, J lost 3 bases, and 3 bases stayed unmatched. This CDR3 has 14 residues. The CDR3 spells CASSLGQGLYEQYF. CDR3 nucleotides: TGCGCCAGCAGCTTGGGACAGGGTCTCTACGAGCAGTACTTC. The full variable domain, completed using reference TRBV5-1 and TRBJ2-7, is KAGVTQTPRYLIKTRGQQVTLSCSPISGHRSVSWYQQTPGQGLQFLFEYFSETQRNKGNFPGRFSGRQFSNSRSEMNVSTLELGDSALYLCASSLGQGLYEQYFGPGTRLTVT.

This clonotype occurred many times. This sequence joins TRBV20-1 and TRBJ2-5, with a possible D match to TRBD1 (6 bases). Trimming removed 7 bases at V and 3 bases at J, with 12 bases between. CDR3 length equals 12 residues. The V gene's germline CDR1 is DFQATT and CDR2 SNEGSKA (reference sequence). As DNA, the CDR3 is TGCAGTGTGTCCAGGACAGAAGAGACCCAGTACTTC. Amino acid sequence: CSVSRTEETQYF.

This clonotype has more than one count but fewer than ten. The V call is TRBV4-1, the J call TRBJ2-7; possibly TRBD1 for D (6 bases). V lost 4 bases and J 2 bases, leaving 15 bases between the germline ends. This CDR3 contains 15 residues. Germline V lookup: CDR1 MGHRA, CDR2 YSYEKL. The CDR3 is CASSPSEDSTYEQYF. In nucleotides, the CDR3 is TGCGCCAGCAGCCCGAGTGAGGACAGTACCTACGAGCAGTACTTC.

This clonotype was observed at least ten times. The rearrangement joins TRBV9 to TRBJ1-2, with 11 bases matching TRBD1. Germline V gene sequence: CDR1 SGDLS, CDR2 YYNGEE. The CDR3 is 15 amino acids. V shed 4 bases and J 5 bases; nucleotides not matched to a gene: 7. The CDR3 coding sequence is TGTGCCAGCAGCCAAAGGACAGGGGGCAAATATGGCTACACCTTC. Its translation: CASSQRTGGKYGYTF.

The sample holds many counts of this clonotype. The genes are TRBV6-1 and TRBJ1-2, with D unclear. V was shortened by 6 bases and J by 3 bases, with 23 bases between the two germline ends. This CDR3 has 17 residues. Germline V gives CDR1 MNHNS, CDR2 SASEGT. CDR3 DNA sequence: TGTGCCAGCAGACGAGTCTCCCGATCGGTAATGGACTATGGCTACACCTTC. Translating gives CASRRVSRSVMDYGYTF.

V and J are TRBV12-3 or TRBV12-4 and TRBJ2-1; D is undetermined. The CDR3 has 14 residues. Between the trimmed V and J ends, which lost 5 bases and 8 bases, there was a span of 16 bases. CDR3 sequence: CASSATASGHEQFF. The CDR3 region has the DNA TGTGCCAGCAGTGCTACTGCATCGGGTCATGAGCAGTTCTTC.

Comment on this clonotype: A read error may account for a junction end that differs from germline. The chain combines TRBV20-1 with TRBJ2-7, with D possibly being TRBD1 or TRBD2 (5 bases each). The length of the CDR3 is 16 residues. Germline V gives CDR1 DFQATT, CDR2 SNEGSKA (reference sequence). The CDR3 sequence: CSARGGDLPYSYGQYF. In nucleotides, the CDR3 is TGCAGTGCTAGGGGTGGGGACCTACCTTACTCCTACGGGCAGTACTTC.

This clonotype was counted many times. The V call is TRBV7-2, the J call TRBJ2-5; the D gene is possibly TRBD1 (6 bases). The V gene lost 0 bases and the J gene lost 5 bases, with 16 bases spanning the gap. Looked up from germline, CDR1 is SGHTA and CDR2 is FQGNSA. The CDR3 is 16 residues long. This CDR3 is CASSLAPFNRAETQYF. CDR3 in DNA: TGTGCCAGCAGCTTAGCACCCTTTAACAGGGCGGAGACCCAGTACTTC. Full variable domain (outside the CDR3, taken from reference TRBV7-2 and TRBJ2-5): GAGVSQSPSNKVTEKGKDVELRCDPISGHTALYWYRQSLGQGLEFLIYFQGNSAPDKSGLPSDRFSAERTGGSVSTLTIQRTQQEDSAVYLCASSLAPFNRAETQYFGPGTRLLVL.

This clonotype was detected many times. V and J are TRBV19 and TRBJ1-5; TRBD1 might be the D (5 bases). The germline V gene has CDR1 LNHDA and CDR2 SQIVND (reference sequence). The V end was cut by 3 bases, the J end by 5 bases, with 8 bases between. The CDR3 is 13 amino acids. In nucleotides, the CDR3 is TGTGCCAGTAGTATGGGCAGGGATCAGCCCCAGCATTTT. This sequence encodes CASSMGRDQPQHF.

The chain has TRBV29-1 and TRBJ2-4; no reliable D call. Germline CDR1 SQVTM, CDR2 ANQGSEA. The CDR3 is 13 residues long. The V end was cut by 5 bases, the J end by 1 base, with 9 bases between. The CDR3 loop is CSVLIPAKNIQYF. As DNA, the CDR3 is TGCAGCGTTCTCATCCCCGCCAAAAACATTCAGTACTTC.

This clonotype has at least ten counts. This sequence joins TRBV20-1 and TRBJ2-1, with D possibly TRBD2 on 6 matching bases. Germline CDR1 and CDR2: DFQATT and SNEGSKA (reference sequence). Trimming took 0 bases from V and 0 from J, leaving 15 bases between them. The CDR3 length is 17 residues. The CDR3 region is CSARDLEGSSSYNEQFF. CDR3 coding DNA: TGCAGTGCTAGAGATCTGGAGGGGTCCAGCTCCTACAATGAGCAGTTCTTC.

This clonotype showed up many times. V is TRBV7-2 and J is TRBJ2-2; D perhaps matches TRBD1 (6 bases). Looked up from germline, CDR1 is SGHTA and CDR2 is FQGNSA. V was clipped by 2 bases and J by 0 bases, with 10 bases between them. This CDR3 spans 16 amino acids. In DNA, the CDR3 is TGTGCCAGCAGCTTATATTCAGGGGCGAACACCGGGGAGCTGTTTTTT. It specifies CASSLYSGANTGELFF.

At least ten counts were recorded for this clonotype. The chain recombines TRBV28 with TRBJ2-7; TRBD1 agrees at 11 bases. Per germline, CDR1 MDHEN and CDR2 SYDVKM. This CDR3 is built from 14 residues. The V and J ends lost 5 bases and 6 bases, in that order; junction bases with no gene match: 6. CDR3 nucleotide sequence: TGTGCCAGCAGTCCGGGACAGGGGGGGGTCGAGCAGTACTTC. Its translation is CASSPGQGGVEQYF. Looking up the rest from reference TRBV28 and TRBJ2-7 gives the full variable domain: DVKVTQSSRYLVKRTGEKVFLECVQDMDHENMFWYRQDPGLGLRLIYFSYDVKMKEKGDIPEGYSVSREKKERFSLILESASTNQTSMYLCASSPGQGGVEQYFGPGTRLTVT.

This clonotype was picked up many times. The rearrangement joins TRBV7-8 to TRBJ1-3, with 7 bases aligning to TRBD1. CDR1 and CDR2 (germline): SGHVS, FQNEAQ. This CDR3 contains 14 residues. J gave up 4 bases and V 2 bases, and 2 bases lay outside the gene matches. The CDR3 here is CASSLSGQGNTIYF. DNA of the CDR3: TGTGCCAGCAGCTTATCGGGACAGGGAAACACCATATATTTT.

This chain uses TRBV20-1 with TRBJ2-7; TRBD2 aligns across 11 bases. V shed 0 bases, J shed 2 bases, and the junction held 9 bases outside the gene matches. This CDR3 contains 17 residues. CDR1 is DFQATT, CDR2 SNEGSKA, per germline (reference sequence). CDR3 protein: CSARDPSGLADPYEQYF. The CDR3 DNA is TGCAGTGCTAGAGATCCGTCGGGACTAGCGGATCCCTACGAGCAGTACTTC.

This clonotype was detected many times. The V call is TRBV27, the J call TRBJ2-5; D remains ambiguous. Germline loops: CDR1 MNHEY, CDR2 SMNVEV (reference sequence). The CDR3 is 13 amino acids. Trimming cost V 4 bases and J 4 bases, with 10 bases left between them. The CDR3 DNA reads TGTGCCAGCAGTTCCGCCGGTCGAGAGACCCAGTACTTC. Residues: CASSSAGRETQYF.

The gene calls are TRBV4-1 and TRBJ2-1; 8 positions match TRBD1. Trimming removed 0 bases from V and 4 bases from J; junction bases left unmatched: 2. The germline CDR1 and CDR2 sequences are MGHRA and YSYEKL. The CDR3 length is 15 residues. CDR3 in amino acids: CASSQEDRVYNEQFF. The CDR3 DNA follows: TGCGCCAGCAGCCAAGAGGACAGGGTGTACAATGAGCAGTTCTTC.

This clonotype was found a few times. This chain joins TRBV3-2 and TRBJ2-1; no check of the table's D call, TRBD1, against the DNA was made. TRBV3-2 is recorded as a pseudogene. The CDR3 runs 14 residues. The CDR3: CASSPGDRGNEQFF. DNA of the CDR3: TGTGCCAGCAGCCCCGGGGACAGGGGGAATGAGCAGTTCTTC.

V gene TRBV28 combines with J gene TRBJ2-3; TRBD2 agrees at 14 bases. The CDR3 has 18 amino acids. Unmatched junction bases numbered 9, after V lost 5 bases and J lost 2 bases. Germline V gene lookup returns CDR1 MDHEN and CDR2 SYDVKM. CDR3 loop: CASSQGTSGRRNTDTQYF. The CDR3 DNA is TGTGCCAGCAGTCAGGGGACTAGCGGGAGAAGGAACACAGATACGCAGTATTTT.

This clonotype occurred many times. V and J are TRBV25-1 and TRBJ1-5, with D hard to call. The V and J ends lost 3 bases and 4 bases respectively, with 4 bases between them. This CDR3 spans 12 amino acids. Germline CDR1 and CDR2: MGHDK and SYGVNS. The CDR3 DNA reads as TGTGCCAGCAGTGACGCGAATCAGCCCCAGCATTTT. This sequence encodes CASSDANQPQHF.